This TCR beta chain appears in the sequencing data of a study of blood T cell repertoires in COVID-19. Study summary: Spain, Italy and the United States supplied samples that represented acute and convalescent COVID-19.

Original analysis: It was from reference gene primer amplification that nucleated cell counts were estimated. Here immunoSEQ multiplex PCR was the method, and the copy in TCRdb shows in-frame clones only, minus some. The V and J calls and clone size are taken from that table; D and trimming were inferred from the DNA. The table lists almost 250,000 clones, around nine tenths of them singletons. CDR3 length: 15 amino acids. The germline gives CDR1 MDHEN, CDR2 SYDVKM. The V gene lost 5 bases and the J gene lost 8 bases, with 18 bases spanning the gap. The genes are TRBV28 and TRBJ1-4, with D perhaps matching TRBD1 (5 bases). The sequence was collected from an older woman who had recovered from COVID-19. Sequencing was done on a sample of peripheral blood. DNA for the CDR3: TGTGCCAGCAGTGTAGGAGGGTGGGACGGGGAAAAACTGTTTTTT. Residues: CASSVGGWDGEKLFF.